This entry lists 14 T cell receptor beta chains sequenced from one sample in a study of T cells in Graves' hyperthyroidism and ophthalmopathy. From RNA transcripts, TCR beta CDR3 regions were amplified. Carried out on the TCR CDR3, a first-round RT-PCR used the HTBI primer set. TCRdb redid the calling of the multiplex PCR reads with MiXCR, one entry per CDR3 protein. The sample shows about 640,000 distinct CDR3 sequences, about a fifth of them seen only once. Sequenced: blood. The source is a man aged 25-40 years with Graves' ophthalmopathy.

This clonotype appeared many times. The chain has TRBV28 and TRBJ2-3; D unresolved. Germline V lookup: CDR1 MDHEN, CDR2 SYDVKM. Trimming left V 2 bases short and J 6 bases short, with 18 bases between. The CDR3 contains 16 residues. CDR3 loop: CASSLEFWGSGDTQYF. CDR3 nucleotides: TGTGCCAGCAGTTTAGAGTTTTGGGGAAGTGGCGATACGCAGTATTTT.

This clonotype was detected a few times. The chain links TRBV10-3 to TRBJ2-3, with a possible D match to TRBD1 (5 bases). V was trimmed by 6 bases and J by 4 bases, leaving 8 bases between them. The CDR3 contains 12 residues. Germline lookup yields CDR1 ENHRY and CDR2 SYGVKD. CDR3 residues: CAIRTDSDTQYF. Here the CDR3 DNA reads TGTGCCATCAGGACAGACTCAGATACGCAGTATTTT.

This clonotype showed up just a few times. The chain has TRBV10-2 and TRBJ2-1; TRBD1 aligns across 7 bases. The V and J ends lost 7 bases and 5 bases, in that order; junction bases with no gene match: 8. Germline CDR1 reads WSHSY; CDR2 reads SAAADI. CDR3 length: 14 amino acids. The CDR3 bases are TGCGCCAGCACCACAGGGGTCTACGACAATGAGCAGTTCTTC. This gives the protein CASTTGVYDNEQFF.

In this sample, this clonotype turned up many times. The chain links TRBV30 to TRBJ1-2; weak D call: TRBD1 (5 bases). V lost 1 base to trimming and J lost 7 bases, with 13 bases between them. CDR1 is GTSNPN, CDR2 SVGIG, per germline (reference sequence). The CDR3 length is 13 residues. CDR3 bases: TGTGCCTGGAGTGGCGCAGGGCCGCCTGGCTACACCTTC. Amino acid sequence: CAWSGAGPPGYTF. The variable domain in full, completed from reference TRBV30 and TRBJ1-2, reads SQTIHQWPATLVQPVGSPLSLECTVEGTSNPNLYWYRQAAGRGLQLLFYSVGIGQISSEVPQNLSASRPQDRQFILSSKKLLLSDSGFYLCAWSGAGPPGYTFGSGTRLTVV.

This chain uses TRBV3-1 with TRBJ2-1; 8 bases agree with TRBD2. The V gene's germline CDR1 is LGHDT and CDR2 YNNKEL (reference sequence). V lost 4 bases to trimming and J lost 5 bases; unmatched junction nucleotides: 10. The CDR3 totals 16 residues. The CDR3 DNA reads TGTGCCAGCAGCCCCACCGGGACTAGTATACACAATGAGCAGTTCTTC. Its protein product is CASSPTGTSIHNEQFF.

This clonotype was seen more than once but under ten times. Here the CDR3 reads CASSQPAAGGTEAFF. Here the CDR3 DNA reads TGCGCCAGCAGCCAACCGGCGGCAGGGGGCACTGAAGCTTTCTTT. V gene TRBV4-3 combines with J gene TRBJ1-1, with 7 bases matching TRBD1. J gave up 4 bases and V 2 bases, and 7 bases lay outside the gene matches. From germline, CDR1 is LGHNA and CDR2 YSLEER. The CDR3 totals 15 residues.

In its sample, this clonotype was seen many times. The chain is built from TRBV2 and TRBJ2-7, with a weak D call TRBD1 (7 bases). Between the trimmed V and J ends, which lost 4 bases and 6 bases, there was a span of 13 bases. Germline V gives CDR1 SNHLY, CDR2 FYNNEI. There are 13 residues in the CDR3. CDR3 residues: CASSVRGAVEQYF. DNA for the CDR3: TGTGCCAGCAGTGTCAGGGGGGCCGTCGAGCAGTACTTC.

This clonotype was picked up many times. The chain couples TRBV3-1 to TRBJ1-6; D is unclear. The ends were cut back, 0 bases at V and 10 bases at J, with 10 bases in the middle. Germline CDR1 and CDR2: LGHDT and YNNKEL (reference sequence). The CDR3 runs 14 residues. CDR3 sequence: CASSQDPLQSPLHF. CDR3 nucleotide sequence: TGTGCCAGCAGCCAAGACCCACTACAGTCACCCCTCCACTTT.

The chain's CDR3 is CSADQGAASTDTQYF. The CDR3 bases are TGCAGTGCTGACCAGGGGGCGGCTAGCACAGATACGCAGTATTTT. The J gene is TRBJ2-3, the V gene TRBV20-1; 8 bases fit TRBD1. CDR1 is DFQATT and CDR2 is SNEGSKA in the germline V gene (reference sequence). The CDR3 runs 15 residues. V gave up 5 bases and J gave up 0 bases; unmatched junction bases: 7.

The CDR3 coding sequence is TGTGCCAGCAATCCGGGAGGGCCCGGGAATGAGCAGTTCTTC. Protein product: CASNPGGPGNEQFF. This sequence joins TRBV2 and TRBJ2-1, with 8 bases aligning to TRBD2. The ends lost 7 bases at V and 7 bases at J; junction bases unmatched: 9. This CDR3 has 14 amino acids. Germline assignment: CDR1 SNHLY and CDR2 FYNNEI.

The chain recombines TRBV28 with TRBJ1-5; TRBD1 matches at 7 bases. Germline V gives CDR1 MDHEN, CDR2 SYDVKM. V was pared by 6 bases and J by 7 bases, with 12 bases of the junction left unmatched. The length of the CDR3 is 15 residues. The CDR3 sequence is CASSQPGGVEQPQHF. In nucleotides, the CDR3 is TGTGCCAGCAGCCAACCAGGGGGGGTCGAACAGCCCCAGCATTTT.

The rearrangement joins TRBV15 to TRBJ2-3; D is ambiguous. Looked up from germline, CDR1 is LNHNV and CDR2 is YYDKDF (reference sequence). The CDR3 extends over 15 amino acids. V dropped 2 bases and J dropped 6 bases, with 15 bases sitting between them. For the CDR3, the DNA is TGTGCCACCAGCAGAAGAGACTTTGAGCCCGATACGCAGTATTTT. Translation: CATSRRDFEPDTQYF.

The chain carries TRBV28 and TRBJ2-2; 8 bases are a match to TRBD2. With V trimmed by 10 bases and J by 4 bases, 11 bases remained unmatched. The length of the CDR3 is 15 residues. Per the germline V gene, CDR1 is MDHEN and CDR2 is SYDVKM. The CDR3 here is CATTSGGSGTGELFF. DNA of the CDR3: TGTGCCACTACTAGCGGAGGGAGCGGCACCGGGGAGCTGTTTTTT. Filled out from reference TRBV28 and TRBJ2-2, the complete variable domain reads DVKVTQSSRYLVKRTGEKVFLECVQDMDHENMFWYRQDPGLGLRLIYFSYDVKMKEKGDIPEGYSVSREKKERFSLILESASTNQTSMYLCATTSGGSGTGELFFGEGSRLTVL.

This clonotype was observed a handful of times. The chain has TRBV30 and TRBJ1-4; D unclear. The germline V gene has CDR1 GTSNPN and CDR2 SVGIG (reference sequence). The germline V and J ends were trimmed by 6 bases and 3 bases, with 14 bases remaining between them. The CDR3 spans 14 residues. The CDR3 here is CACKLVGSNEKLFF. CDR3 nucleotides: TGTGCCTGCAAGCTCGTTGGCTCTAATGAAAAACTGTTTTTT.